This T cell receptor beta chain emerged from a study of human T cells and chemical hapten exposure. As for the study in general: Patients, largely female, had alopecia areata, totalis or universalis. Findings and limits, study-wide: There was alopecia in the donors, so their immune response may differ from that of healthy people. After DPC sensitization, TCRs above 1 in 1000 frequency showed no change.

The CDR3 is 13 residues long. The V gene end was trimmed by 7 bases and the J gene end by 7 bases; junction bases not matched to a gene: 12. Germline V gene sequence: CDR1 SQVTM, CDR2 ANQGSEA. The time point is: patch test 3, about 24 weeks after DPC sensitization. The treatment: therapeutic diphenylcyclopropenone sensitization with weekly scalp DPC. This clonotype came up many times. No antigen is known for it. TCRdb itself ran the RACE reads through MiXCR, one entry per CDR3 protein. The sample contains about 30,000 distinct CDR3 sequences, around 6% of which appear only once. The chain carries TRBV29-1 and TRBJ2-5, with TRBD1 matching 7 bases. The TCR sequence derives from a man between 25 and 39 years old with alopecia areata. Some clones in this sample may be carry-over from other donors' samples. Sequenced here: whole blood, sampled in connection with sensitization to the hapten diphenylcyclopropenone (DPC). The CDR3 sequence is CSAKTGPPGTQYF. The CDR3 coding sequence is TGCAGCGCGAAGACAGGGCCCCCGGGGACCCAGTACTTC.